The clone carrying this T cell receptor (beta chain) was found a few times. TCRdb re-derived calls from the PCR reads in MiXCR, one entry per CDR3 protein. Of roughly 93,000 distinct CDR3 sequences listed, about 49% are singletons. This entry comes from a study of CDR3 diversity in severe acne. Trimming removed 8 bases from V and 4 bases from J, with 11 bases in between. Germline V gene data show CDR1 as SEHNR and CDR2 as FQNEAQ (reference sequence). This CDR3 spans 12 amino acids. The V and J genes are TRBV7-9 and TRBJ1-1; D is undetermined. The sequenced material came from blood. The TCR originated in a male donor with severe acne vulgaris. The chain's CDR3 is CASDLPGTEAFF. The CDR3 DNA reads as TGTGCCAGCGACCTTCCGGGCACTGAAGCTTTCTTT.